The T cell receptor beta chain under discussion was sequenced for a study of identifying expanded T cells in peripheral blood. General study findings and limits: Differentially abundant clones: 0.95 to 1.5 between replicates, approximately 16 at approximately 14 days, over 18 at four. Variance in clone template counts between roughly 2-week samples significantly increased with total template count across all healthy donors.

V lost 3 bases to trimming and J lost 0 bases; unmatched junction nucleotides: 12. CDR1 is ENHRY and CDR2 is SYGVKD in the germline V gene. The CDR3 runs 19 residues. No infections or other immune events were documented during collection. A remark on this clone: What it binds is unknown.

The protocol was immunoSEQ multiplex PCR, while the TCRdb copy is restricted to in-frame clones and leaves out a portion. The top ten clones hold about 18% of a sample with 95,000 to 100,000 clones, about 83% of them seen once. Source material: blood. This receptor was obtained from a person aged 18 to 70 in good health. The V call is TRBV10-3, the J call TRBJ2-7, with 12 bases that match TRBD2. CDR3 sequence reads: CAISDTALAGGRSSYEQYF. In nucleotides, the CDR3 is TGTGCCATCAGTGACACGGCTCTAGCGGGGGGGCGAAGCTCCTACGAGCAGTACTTC.